This T cell receptor beta chain was profiled in a study of long-term antiretroviral therapy in people with HIV. Researchers ran immunoSEQ v3.0 at survey level. Measured with immunoSEQ multiplex PCR; TCRdb has only the in-frame clones, and not every one. The sample lists 24,000 or so clones, less than 80% occurring once. The clonotype originates from a woman in her thirties or forties with HIV. Sequenced material: unsorted PBMCs, taken 1.2 years after starting antiretroviral therapy.

CDR3 region: CSVVQGGSYNEQFF. CDR3 DNA sequence: TGCAGCGTTGTGCAAGGGGGCTCCTACAATGAGCAGTTCTTC. The chain joins TRBV29-1 to TRBJ2-1, with D tentatively TRBD1 (6 bases). This CDR3 region has 14 residues. Germline V CDR1 and CDR2: SQVTM, ANQGSEA. The V and J ends lost 4 bases and 0 bases respectively, with 10 bases between them.